This is a list of T cell receptor beta chains from one sample in a study of CD8 T cells in Susac syndrome. TCRdb used MiXCR to reprocess the immunoSEQ multiplex PCR reads, holding one entry per CDR3 protein. Of roughly 400,000 distinct CDR3 sequences in the sample, 75% to 90% were seen once. The specimen was CD8+ T cells from PBMCs. Source of these receptors: a human donor with multiple sclerosis. The CDR3 runs from the conserved cysteine through the conserved F or W. Rows may omit the clone size; those that give it use once, few, many or a size class.

>-|TRBV7-9|TRBJ1-1
CASSLGLDTEAFF
>-|TRBV6-5|TRBJ2-3
CASSYKARVTSGVTDTQYF
>-|TRBV28|TRBJ1-1
CASSFGTGLRTEAFF
>-|TRBV14|TRBJ2-5
CASSQYLLDGQYF
>-|TRBV4-1|TRBJ2-3
CASSQTPTSGSVTDTQYF
>-|TRBV5-1|TRBJ2-7
CASSLVWGMGHEQYF
>-|TRBV15|TRBJ2-1
CATSRGSGRAGSYNEQFF
>-|TRBV5-1|TRBJ1-2
CASSAWTGEDYGYTF
>few|TRBV7-9|TRBJ1-5
CASSPDESNQPQHF
>few|TRBV7-6|TRBJ1-2
CASSSDYYRGYTF
>-|TRBV5-1|TRBJ1-2
CASRSPGQGNYGYTF
>-|TRBV7-9|TRBJ2-7
CASSHTSGTEYEQYF
>-|TRBV12-3/TRBV12-4|TRBJ1-2
CASSLLSGGYTF
>-|TRBV6-2/TRBV6-3|TRBJ2-7
CASSVDGRAYEQYF
>-|TRBV27|TRBJ2-5
CASRLNVVETQYF
>-|TRBV6-1|TRBJ2-6
CASSPLAGGGSGANVLTF
>-|TRBV4-1|TRBJ2-7
CASSHRDSSTYEQYF
>-|TRBV27|TRBJ1-5
CASSLWGDQPQHF
>-|TRBV30|TRBJ1-1
CAWSAGTGNTEAFF
>-|TRBV6-1|TRBJ1-2
CASSGGTGLAYGYTF
>-|TRBV5-1|TRBJ2-2
CASSGGTPPNTGELFF
>-|TRBV12-3/TRBV12-4|TRBJ2-1
CASSFYSGDPLLNEQFF
>once|TRBV4-2|TRBJ2-2
CASSQESADRADDGELFF
>-|TRBV6-5|TRBJ2-7
CASSYGAGGVYEQYF
>-|TRBV11-1|TRBJ2-1
CASSLAPSGSYNEQFF
>-|TRBV7-9|TRBJ2-7
CASSQERDSYEQYF
>-|TRBV6-5|TRBJ2-5
CASSTAGRGETQYF
>-|TRBV7-9|TRBJ2-7
CASSFGSPGEQYF
>-|TRBV27|TRBJ1-1
CASSPTEQTEAFF
>-|TRBV29-1|TRBJ2-1
CSVERTSGTDYNEQFF